The 22 T cell receptor beta chains below were found in one sample sequenced in a study of spatial heterogeneity in lung cancer. Study-level points and caveats: Tracking of tumor mutation counts was seen in expanded intratumoral alpha and beta TCR counts.

Via MiXCR, TCRdb re-called the 5' RACE reads, giving one row per CDR3 protein. The repertoire has 20,000 to 25,000 distinct CDR3 sequences, roughly 9% of them found once; the top ten carry roughly 7.7%. Antigens of these TCRs are unknown. Regarding time point: sample taken at primary tumor resection. The source was lung tumor tissue, collected at surgery. Receptors originate from a male donor with early-stage non-small cell lung cancer.

The chain links TRBV6-1 to TRBJ2-1; 8 nucleotides line up with TRBD1. Germline V lookup: CDR1 MNHNS, CDR2 SASEGT. The V and J ends lost 1 base and 2 bases, in that order; junction bases with no gene match: 16. The CDR3 has 20 amino acids. CDR3 in DNA: TGTGCCAGCAGTGAAGGTGTAGGGCAGGGGGCGGTTGCGACCTACAATGAGCAGTTCTTC. Its protein is CASSEGVGQGAVATYNEQFF.

In its sample, this clonotype is medium-sized (0.01 to 0.1%). The chain combines TRBV24-1 with TRBJ1-1; D unclear. The CDR3 runs to 12 residues. V was clipped by 4 bases and J by 2 bases, with 4 bases between them. Germline assignment: CDR1 KGHDR and CDR2 SFDVKD. DNA of the CDR3: TGTGCCACCAGTGACGCCAACACTGAAGCTTTCTTT. Encoded protein: CATSDANTEAFF.

This clonotype was picked up many times. V gene TRBV20-1 combines with J gene TRBJ2-1, with 7 nucleotides matching TRBD2. The J segment lost 7 bases and the V segment lost 1 base, leaving 4 bases of the junction unmatched. Germline values: CDR1 DFQATT, CDR2 SNEGSKA (reference sequence). The CDR3 loop spans 13 amino acids. In DNA, the CDR3 is TGCAGTGCTAGAGGTAGCGGGCCAAATGAGCAGTTCTTC. Translation gives CSARGSGPNEQFF.

This clonotype was picked up many times. CDR3 nucleotides: TGTGCCAGTCAAGCGGACCTAGCGGGGGCGAGTGGGGTTCAGTACTTC. Amino acid sequence: CASQADLAGASGVQYF. The J gene is TRBJ2-4, the V gene TRBV7-2, with 10 bases lining up with TRBD2. J gave up 11 bases and V 9 bases, and 19 bases lay outside the gene matches. Per the germline V gene, CDR1 is SGHTA and CDR2 is FQGNSA. This CDR3 has 16 residues.

This clonotype has a count of ten or more. A read error may account for a junction end that differs from germline. CDR3: CASSSQGSSRGF. The CDR3 DNA reads TGTGCCAGCAGTTCCCAAGGTTCTTCCAGGGGTTTT. The chain combines TRBV28 with TRBJ2-3; a weak D match, TRBD1 (6 bases). Germline V lookup: CDR1 MDHEN, CDR2 SYDVKM. CDR3 size: 12 residues.

There are many counts of this clonotype. The rearrangement uses TRBV29-1 and TRBJ1-1, with D hard to call. V was clipped by 5 bases and J by 0 bases, with 10 bases between them. The CDR3 has 13 amino acids. From germline, CDR1 is SQVTM and CDR2 ANQGSEA. The CDR3 protein is CSVSRAMNTEAFF. DNA for the CDR3: TGCAGCGTTAGTAGGGCGATGAACACTGAAGCTTTCTTT.

The table lists this clonotype with many counts. Given the absence of the conserved phenylalanine or tryptophan at the CDR3 end, a read error is likely. This chain uses TRBV20-1 with TRBJ2-3; TRBD2 aligns across 9 bases. The V and J ends lost 0 bases and 6 bases, in that order; junction bases with no gene match: 7. The CDR3 loop spans 15 amino acids. Germline V gene sequence: CDR1 DFQATT, CDR2 SNEGSKA (reference sequence). The CDR3 loop reads CSARDGSGGRDTQYS. CDR3 in DNA: TGCAGTGCTAGAGATGGGAGCGGGGGGCGGGATACGCAGTATTCT.

This clonotype was recorded at least ten times. This sequence joins TRBV15 and TRBJ2-7; D might be TRBD2 (5 bases). Germline values: CDR1 LNHNV, CDR2 YYDKDF (reference sequence). Trimming shortened V by 2 bases and J by 6 bases, and 17 bases separated the two germline ends. The length of the CDR3 is 15 residues. The CDR3 sequence: CATSRRATGSSEQYF. DNA of the CDR3: TGTGCCACCAGCAGAAGGGCGACGGGGTCCAGCGAGCAGTACTTC.

The table lists this clonotype with many counts. The gene calls are TRBV5-5 and TRBJ2-3, with D uncertain. V was shortened by 3 bases and J by 4 bases, with 6 bases between the two germline ends. CDR1 SGHKS and CDR2 YYEKEE come from the germline V gene (reference sequence). The CDR3 contains 12 residues. CDR3: CASSSPADTQYF. For the CDR3, the DNA is TGTGCCAGCAGCTCCCCAGCAGATACGCAGTATTTT.

The genes are TRBV6-2 or TRBV6-3 and TRBJ2-7, with D perhaps assigned TRBD1 or TRBD2 (5 bases each). Per the germline V gene, CDR1 is MNHEY and CDR2 is SVGEGT. The CDR3 is 16 amino acids. Deletions cut 7 bases from V and 3 bases from J, with 22 bases between. This CDR3 is CASINGRDRLNYEQYF. The CDR3 DNA sequence: TGTGCCAGCATCAACGGCCGGGACCGCCTCAACTACGAGCAGTACTTC.

The chain joins TRBV24-1 to TRBJ2-4; D may be TRBD2 (7 bases). Germline-derived CDR1 and CDR2 are KGHDR and SFDVKD. The ends were cut back, 6 bases at V and 6 bases at J, with 23 bases in the middle. The CDR3 has 17 amino acids. The CDR3: CATSSSGAGERGNIQYF. The CDR3 region has the DNA TGTGCCACCAGTTCATCTGGAGCAGGGGAGCGGGGAAACATTCAGTACTTC.

This clonotype was observed many times. J is TRBJ2-7 and V is TRBV6-5; D is unclear. The CDR3 is 10 residues long. The V gene's germline CDR1 is MNHEY and CDR2 SVGAGI. The V gene lost 3 bases and the J gene lost 5 bases, with 2 bases spanning the gap. The CDR3 loop is CASSYNEQYF. CDR3 DNA: TGTGCCAGCAGTTATAACGAGCAGTACTTC.

This clonotype turned up a few times. V and J are TRBV11-2 and TRBJ2-1; the D is unclear. Germline CDR1 and CDR2: SGHAT and FQNNGV. The CDR3 totals 8 residues. The CDR3 DNA reads as TGTGCACGGGATGAGCAGTTCTTC. It specifies CARDEQFF.

This clonotype was recorded many times. The J gene is TRBJ1-1, the V gene TRBV28; possibly TRBD1 for D (6 bases). The CDR3 totals 14 residues. The germline V gene has CDR1 MDHEN and CDR2 SYDVKM. V was pared by 5 bases and J by 6 bases, with 16 bases between. CDR3 DNA sequence: TGTGCCAGCAGTAGGGGGGGGGCGTCGGCTGAAGCTTTCTTT. Protein product: CASSRGGASAEAFF.

This clonotype was picked up many times. The V and J genes are TRBV6-6 and TRBJ2-2; D ambiguous. The CDR3 has 15 amino acids. Trimming cost V 0 bases and J 5 bases, with 10 bases left between them. Germline V gene lookup returns CDR1 MNHNY and CDR2 SVGAGI (reference sequence). The CDR3 reads CASSYSGVATGELFF. The CDR3 region has the DNA TGTGCCAGCAGTTACTCTGGGGTAGCTACCGGGGAGCTGTTTTTT.

The sample holds many counts of this clonotype. The chain uses TRBV6-5 and TRBJ2-7, with TRBD2 matching over 7 bases. After removal of 5 bases from V and 0 bases from J, the junction contained 13 bases not matched to a gene. This CDR3 has 17 amino acids. The germline V gene has CDR1 MNHEY and CDR2 SVGAGI. CDR3 in DNA: TGTGCCAGCAGTGACCACTTGGGAGGGCGGAGCTCCTACGAGCAGTACTTC. Residues: CASSDHLGGRSSYEQYF.

Many counts were recorded for this clonotype. V is TRBV5-8 and J is TRBJ2-3; 12 bases align to TRBD2. Losses at the gene ends were 0 bases for V and 5 bases for J; bases not matched to a gene: 10. CDR3 length equals 18 residues. The germline V gene encodes CDR1 SGHTS and CDR2 YDEGEE. The CDR3 DNA is TGTGCCAGCAGCTTGGGACAGCTAGCGGGGGGGCTTCGAGATACGCAGTATTTT. It is translated as CASSLGQLAGGLRDTQYF.

The table lists this clonotype with many counts. V gene TRBV4-1 combines with J gene TRBJ2-7; TRBD1 agrees at 7 bases. Per germline, CDR1 MGHRA and CDR2 YSYEKL. This CDR3 has 15 amino acids. Germline trimming cut 1 base from V and 2 bases from J; bases unmatched to any gene: 5. CDR3 bases: TGCGCCAGCAGCCAAGTTGATGACAGGGCCTACGAGCAGTACTTC. It codes for CASSQVDDRAYEQYF.

This rearrangement joins TRBV6-5 to TRBJ1-2; tentatively, D is TRBD1 (6 bases). Germline V gene data show CDR1 as MNHEY and CDR2 as SVGAGI. V lost 7 bases and J 0 bases, leaving 9 bases between the germline ends. The CDR3 sequence is 13 residues long. The CDR3 sequence: CASTRTANYGYTF. Written as DNA, the CDR3 is TGTGCCAGCACCCGGACAGCTAACTATGGCTACACCTTC.

This clonotype was found many times. The rearrangement joins TRBV29-1 to TRBJ1-5, with a tentative D call TRBD1 (6 bases). The CDR3 covers 13 residues. Deletions cut 5 bases from V and 6 bases from J, with 14 bases between. The germline CDR1 and CDR2 sequences are SQVTM and ANQGSEA. CDR3 region: CSVSGGGGQPQHF. The CDR3 DNA reads as TGCAGCGTTTCCGGGGGAGGGGGTCAGCCCCAGCATTTT.

This clonotype occurred many times. The chain is built from TRBV10-3 and TRBJ2-7, with 7 bases lining up with TRBD1. There are 13 residues in the CDR3. After removal of 4 bases from V and 5 bases from J, the junction contained 5 bases not matched to a gene. Looked up from germline, CDR1 is ENHRY and CDR2 is SYGVKD. The CDR3 here is CAISGPRGNEQYF. The CDR3 DNA sequence: TGTGCCATCAGTGGTCCCAGGGGGAACGAGCAGTACTTC.

The rearrangement joins TRBV19 to TRBJ1-5; tentatively, D is TRBD1 (5 bases). The CDR3 is made up of 12 amino acids. Deletions cut 10 bases from V and 5 bases from J, with 12 bases between. CDR1 LNHDA and CDR2 SQIVND come from the germline V gene (reference sequence). CDR3 residues: CATTWGDQPQHF. In DNA, the CDR3 is TGTGCCACCACTTGGGGGGATCAGCCCCAGCATTTT.